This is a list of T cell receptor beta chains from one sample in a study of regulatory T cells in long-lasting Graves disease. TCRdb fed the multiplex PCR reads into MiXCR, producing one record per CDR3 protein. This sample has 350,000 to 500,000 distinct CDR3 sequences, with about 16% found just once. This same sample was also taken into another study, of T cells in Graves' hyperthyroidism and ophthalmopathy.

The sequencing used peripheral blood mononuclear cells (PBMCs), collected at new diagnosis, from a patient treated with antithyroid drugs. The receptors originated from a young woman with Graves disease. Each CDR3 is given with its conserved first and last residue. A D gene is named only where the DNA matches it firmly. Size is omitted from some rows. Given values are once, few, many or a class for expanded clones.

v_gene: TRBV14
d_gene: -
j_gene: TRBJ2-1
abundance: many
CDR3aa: CASSNRAYNEQFF
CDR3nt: TGCGCCAGCAGCAACAGGGCCTACAATGAGCAGTTCTTC

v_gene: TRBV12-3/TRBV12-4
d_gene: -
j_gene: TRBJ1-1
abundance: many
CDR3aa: CASSFWENTEAFF
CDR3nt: TGTGCCAGCAGTTTCTGGGAGAACACTGAAGCTTTCTTT

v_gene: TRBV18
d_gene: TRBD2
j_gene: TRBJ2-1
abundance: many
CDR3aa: CASSTSGRTHEQFF
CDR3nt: TGTGCCAGCTCAACTAGCGGGAGGACCCATGAGCAGTTCTTC

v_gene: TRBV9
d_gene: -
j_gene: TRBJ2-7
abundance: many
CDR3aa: CASSVLSLARTYEQYF
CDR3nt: TGTGCCAGCAGCGTATTGTCCCTAGCGCGGACCTACGAGCAGTACTTC

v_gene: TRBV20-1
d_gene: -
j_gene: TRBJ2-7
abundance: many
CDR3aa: CSATRGTTYEQYF
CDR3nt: TGCAGTGCTACCCGTGGGACAACCTACGAGCAGTACTTC

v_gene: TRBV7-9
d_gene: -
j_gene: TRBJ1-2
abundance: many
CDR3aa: CASSLLAATYGYTF
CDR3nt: TGTGCCAGCAGCTTGTTGGCTGCGACATATGGCTACACCTTC

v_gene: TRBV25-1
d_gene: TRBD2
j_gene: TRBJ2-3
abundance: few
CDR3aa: CASSEFKRDPTDTQYF
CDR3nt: TGTGCCAGCAGTGAATTCAAGCGGGATCCTACAGATACGCAGTATTTT

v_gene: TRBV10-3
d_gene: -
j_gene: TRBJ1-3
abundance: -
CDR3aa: CALRREGSGNTIYF
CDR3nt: TGTGCCCTTCGAAGGGAAGGGTCTGGAAACACCATATATTTT

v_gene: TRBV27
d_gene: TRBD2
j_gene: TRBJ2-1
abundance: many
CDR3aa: CASSLRDYPYNEQFF
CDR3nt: TGTGCCAGCAGTTTGAGGGACTACCCCTACAATGAGCAGTTCTTC

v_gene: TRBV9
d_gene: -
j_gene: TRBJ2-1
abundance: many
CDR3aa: CASSVSPAVSSYNEQFF
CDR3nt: TGTGCCAGCAGCGTCTCCCCAGCGGTTAGCTCCTACAATGAGCAGTTCTTC

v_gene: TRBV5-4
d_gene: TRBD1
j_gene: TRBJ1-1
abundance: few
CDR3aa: CASSLRDRENTEAFF
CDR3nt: TGTGCCAGCAGCTTGAGAGACAGGGAGAACACTGAAGCTTTCTTT

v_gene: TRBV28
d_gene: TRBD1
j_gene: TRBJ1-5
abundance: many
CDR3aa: CASSFWRQGLGQPQHF
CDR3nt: TGTGCCAGCAGTTTTTGGAGACAGGGGTTAGGTCAGCCCCAGCATTTT

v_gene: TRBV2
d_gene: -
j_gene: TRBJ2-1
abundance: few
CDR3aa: CASSEGGIPFNEQFF
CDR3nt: TGTGCCAGCAGTGAAGGCGGAATCCCCTTCAATGAGCAGTTCTTC

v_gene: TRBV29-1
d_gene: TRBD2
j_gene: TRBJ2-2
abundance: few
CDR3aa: CSVRLAGPNTGELFF
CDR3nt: TGCAGCGTGCGTTTAGCGGGACCGAACACCGGGGAGCTGTTTTTT

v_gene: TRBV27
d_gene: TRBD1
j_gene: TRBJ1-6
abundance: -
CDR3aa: CASSLGTGSSPLHF
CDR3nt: TGTGCCAGCAGTTTAGGGACAGGGTCTTCACCCCTCCACTTT

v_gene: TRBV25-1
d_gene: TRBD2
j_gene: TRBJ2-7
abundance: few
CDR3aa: CASSERGVTYEQYF
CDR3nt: TGTGCCAGCAGTGAACGGGGGGTGACCTACGAGCAGTACTTC

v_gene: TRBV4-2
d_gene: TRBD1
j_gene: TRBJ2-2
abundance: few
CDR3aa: CASSQEGTGGTGELFF
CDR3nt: TGTGCCAGCAGCCAAGAAGGGACAGGGGGCACCGGGGAGCTGTTTTTT

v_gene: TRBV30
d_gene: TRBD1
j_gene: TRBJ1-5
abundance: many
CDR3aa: CASGTANNQPQHF
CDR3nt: TGTGCCTCTGGGACAGCGAACAATCAGCCCCAGCATTTT

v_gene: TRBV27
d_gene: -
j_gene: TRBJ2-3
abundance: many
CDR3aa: CASSFWTRTDTQYF
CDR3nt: TGTGCCAGCAGTTTTTGGACACGCACAGATACGCAGTATTTT

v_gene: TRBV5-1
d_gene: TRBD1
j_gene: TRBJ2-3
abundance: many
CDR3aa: CASSFRDRSTDTQYF
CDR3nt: TGCGCCAGCAGCTTCCGGGACAGGAGCACAGATACGCAGTATTTT

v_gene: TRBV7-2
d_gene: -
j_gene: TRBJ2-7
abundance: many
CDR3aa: CASSTYPSEQYF
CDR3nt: TGTGCCAGCAGCACCTATCCCTCCGAGCAGTACTTC

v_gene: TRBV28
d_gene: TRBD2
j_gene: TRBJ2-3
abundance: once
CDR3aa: CASSLSGSYADTQYF
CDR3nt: TGTGCCAGCAGTTTGAGCGGGAGTTATGCAGATACGCAGTATTTT

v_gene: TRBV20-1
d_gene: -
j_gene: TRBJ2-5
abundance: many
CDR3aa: CSARDIIRGETQYF
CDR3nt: TGCAGTGCTAGAGATATTATACGGGGAGAGACCCAGTACTTC

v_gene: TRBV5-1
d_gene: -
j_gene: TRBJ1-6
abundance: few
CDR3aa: CASSSGLGNSPLHF
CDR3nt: TGCGCCAGCAGCTCGGGACTGGGGAATTCACCCCTCCACTTT

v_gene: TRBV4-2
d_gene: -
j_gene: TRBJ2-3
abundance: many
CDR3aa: CASSQDPYRAVTDTQYF
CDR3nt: TGTGCCAGCAGCCAAGACCCTTATCGGGCGGTCACAGATACGCAGTATTTT

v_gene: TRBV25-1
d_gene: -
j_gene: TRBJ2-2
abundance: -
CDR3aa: CASSEPQVVGGKYTGELFF
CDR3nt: TGTGCCAGCAGTGAGCCTCAAGTGGTAGGGGGGAAGTACACCGGGGAGCTGTTTTTT

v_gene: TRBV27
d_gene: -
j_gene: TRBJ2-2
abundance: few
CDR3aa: CASSFQSLVSGELFF
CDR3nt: TGTGCCAGCAGTTTCCAGAGCCTAGTCAGCGGGGAGCTGTTTTTT

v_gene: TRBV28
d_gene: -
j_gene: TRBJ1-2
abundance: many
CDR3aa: CASSLESPRYGYTF
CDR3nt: TGTGCCAGCAGTTTAGAGAGCCCTCGGTATGGCTACACCTTC

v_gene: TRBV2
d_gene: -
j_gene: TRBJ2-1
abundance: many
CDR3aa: CASSDIQRDNNEQFF
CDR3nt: TGTGCCAGCAGTGATATCCAGCGGGACAACAATGAGCAGTTCTTC

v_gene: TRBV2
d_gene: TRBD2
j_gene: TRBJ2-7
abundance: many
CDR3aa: CASSAQTSGRGYEQYF
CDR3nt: TGTGCCAGCAGTGCCCAGACTAGCGGAAGGGGTTACGAGCAGTACTTC

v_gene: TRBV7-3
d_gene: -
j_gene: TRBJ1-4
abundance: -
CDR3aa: CASSKDRTEKLFF
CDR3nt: TGTGCCAGCAGCAAGGACAGAACCGAAAAACTGTTTTTT

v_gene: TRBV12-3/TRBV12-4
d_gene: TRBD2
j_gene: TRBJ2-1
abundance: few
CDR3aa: CASNGLAGGGVNEQFF
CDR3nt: TGTGCCAGCAACGGACTAGCGGGAGGTGGAGTGAATGAGCAGTTCTTC

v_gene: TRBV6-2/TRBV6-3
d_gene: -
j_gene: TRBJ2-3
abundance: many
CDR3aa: CASNLQGTMLSDTQYF
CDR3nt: TGTGCCAGCAACCTTCAGGGTACAATGCTTTCAGATACGCAGTATTTT

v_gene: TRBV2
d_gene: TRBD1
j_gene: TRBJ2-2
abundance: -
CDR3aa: CASSRQGAYTGELLF
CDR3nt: TGTGCCAGCAGTCGACAGGGGGCGTACACCGGGGAGCTGCTTTTT

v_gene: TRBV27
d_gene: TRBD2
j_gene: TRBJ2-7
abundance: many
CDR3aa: CASSTPGTSGTVDEQYF
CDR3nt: TGTGCCAGCAGTACTCCAGGGACTAGCGGGACGGTCGACGAGCAGTACTTC

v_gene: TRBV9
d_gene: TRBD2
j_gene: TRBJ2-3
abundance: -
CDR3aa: CASSVISAGVRDTQYF
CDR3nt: TGTGCCAGCAGCGTCATCTCGGCGGGAGTGAGAGATACGCAGTATTTT

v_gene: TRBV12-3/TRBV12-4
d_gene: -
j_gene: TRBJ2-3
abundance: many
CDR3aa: CASSSWGVRRNTQYF
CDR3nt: TGTGCCAGCAGTTCATGGGGCGTGAGGAGGAATACGCAGTATTTT

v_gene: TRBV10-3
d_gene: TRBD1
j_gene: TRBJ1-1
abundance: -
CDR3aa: CAIRPVGTGKLNTEAFF
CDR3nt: TGTGCCATCAGGCCCGTGGGGACAGGGAAACTGAACACTGAAGCTTTCTTT

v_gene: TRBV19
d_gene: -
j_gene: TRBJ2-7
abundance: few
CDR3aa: CASSISREGNEQYF
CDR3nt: TGTGCCAGTAGTATCAGCAGGGAAGGGAACGAGCAGTACTTC

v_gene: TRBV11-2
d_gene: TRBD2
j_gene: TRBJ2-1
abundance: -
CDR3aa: CASRDLAGVGNEQFF
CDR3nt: TGTGCCAGCAGAGATCTAGCGGGAGTAGGCAATGAGCAGTTCTTC

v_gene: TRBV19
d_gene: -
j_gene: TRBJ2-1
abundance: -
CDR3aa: CASSFYTTTGLVCGPKRNEQFF
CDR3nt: TGTGCCAGTAGTTTTTATACTACTACGGGGTTAGTCTGTGGGCCAAAACGTAATGAGCAGTTCTTC

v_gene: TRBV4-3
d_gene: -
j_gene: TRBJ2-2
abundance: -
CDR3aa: CASSLVGIVNTGELFF
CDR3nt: TGCGCCAGCAGCCTAGTGGGAATTGTGAACACCGGGGAGCTGTTTTTT

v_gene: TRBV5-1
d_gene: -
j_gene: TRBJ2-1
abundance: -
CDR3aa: CASSPGRINELFF
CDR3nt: TGCGCCAGCAGCCCGGGACGGATCAATGAGCTGTTCTTC

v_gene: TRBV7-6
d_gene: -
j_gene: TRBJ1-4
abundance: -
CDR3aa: CASSTPGRPEKLFF
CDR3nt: TGTGCCAGCAGCACCCCGGGAAGACCTGAAAAACTGTTTTTT

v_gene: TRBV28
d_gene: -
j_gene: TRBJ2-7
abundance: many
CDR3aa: CASSLARGGYEQYF
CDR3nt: TGTGCCAGCAGTTTAGCAAGGGGTGGCTACGAGCAGTACTTC

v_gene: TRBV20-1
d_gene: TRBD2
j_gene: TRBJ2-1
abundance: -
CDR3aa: CSARVGGSRLNEQFF
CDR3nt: TGCAGTGCTAGAGTTGGCGGGAGTCGGCTGAATGAGCAGTTCTTC

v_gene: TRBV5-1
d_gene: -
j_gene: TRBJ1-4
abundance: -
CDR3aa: CASSLQQGSGTEKLFF
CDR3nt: TGCGCCAGCAGCTTGCAACAGGGTTCAGGTACCGAAAAACTGTTTTTT

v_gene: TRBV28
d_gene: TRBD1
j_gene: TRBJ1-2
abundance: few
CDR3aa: CASSPLTGGDGYTF
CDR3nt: TGTGCCAGCAGTCCCCTCACAGGGGGCGATGGCTACACCTTC

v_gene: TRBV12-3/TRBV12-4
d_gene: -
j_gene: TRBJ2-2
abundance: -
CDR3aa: CASSLYAGWTNTGELFF
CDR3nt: TGTGCCAGCAGTTTATATGCAGGGTGGACGAACACCGGGGAGCTGTTTTTT

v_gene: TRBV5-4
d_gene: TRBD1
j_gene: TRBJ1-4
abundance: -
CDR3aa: CASSYEEGAEEKLFF
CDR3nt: TGTGCCAGCAGCTACGAGGAGGGGGCGGAGGAAAAACTGTTTTTT

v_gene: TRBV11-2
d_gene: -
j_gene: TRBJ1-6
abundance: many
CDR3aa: CASSLVRSPLHF
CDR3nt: TGTGCCAGCAGCTTAGTACGGTCACCCCTCCACTTT

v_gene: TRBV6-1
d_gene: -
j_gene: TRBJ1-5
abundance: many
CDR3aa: CASSSHPAVSSYSNQPQHF
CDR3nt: TGTGCCAGCTCGAGCCACCCGGCTGTATCCAGCTATAGCAATCAGCCCCAGCATTTT

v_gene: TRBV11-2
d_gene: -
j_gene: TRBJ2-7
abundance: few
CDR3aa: CASSQGFGGRTYEQYF
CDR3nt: TGCGCCAGCAGCCAAGGGTTTGGCGGCCGGACCTACGAGCAGTACTTC

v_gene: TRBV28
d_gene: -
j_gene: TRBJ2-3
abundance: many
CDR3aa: CASMRQSLDTQYF
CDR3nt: TGTGCCAGCATGAGACAGTCTCTGGATACGCAGTATTTT